This T cell receptor beta chain came from a study of CD8+ T cells in alopecia areata. V was clipped by 4 bases and J by 4 bases; unmatched bases: 4. The CDR3 covers 15 residues. Germline-derived CDR1 and CDR2 are ENHRY and SYGVKD. RNA, once extracted, was reverse transcribed into cDNA for use as the sequencing template. Clones were read by immunoSEQ multiplex PCR, and TCRdb kept only the in-frame ones, dropping some. The sample contains about 160,000 clones, roughly 60% of which appear only once. Treatment denoted: oral pan-JAK inhibitor, 5-10 mg twice daily. The investigators collected lesional scalp punch biopsies and peripheral blood from alopecia areata patients.

The TCR comes from a human donor with alopecia areata. V gene TRBV10-3 combines with J gene TRBJ2-1, with 10 bases that match TRBD2. The sequences come from CD4+ T cells sorted from blood, collected at week 24, from a patient treated with tofacitinib. The chain's CDR3 is CAISVTSGVYNEQFF. As DNA, the CDR3 is TGTGCCATCAGTGTCACTAGCGGGGTATACAATGAGCAGTTCTTC.